Reported below is one T cell receptor (beta chain). The antigen remains undetermined. This sample stems from a study of T cell responses to AZD1222 COVID-19 vaccine. The overall study: Pooled together were second doses at about 4 or about 12 weeks.

Assay: immunoSEQ multiplex PCR; the TCRdb copy retains only in-frame clones and omits some. This table has 100,000 or so clones, about 93% appearing once. General study results and limits: Donor demographics were predominantly white British with a female majority; clonal diversity may be underestimated. Targeting of unmutated variant regions was reportedly seen in nearly half of spike-specific TCRs. Spike-specific TCR breadth and depth rose after two AZD1222 doses.

Sequenced here: peripheral blood, sampled on day 0 of AZD1222 vaccination. This TCR derives from an adult in good health.

In DNA form, the CDR3 reads TGTGCCAGCAGTGAATGGGAGGGCGAGCAGTACTTC. Translating gives CASSEWEGEQYF. The chain joins TRBV6-1 to TRBJ2-7; 7 nucleotides agree with TRBD2. Germline V gives CDR1 MNHNS, CDR2 SASEGT. CDR3 size: 12 residues. J lost 6 bases, V lost 2 bases, and 1 base had no gene match.